This T cell receptor beta chain originates from a study of Graves' ophthalmopathy and Graves' hyperthyroidism. The CDR3 covers 13 residues. From germline, CDR1 is SNHLY and CDR2 FYNNEI. Trimming removed 4 bases from V and 0 bases from J, with 6 bases in between. This clonotype has a count of ten or more. The antigen is unknown. Amplification of the TCR beta CDR3 regions used RNA transcripts (as template). RT-PCR was first run with HTBI primers, then multiplex PCR in a second round. TCRdb passed the multiplex PCR reads through MiXCR, listing each CDR3 protein once. The table records about 590,000 distinct CDR3 sequences, less than 40% of them present only once. General study points: Detection in blood was also observed for most expanded thyroid clonotypes above 0.001 frequency.

Input material: peripheral blood or thyroid tissue (not recorded which). This TCR derives from an adult man with Graves' hyperthyroidism. J is TRBJ1-2 and V is TRBV2, with a possible D match to TRBD1 (5 bases). The CDR3 sequence is CASSARANYGYTF. In DNA form, the CDR3 reads TGTGCCAGCAGTGCCAGGGCTAACTATGGCTACACCTTC.